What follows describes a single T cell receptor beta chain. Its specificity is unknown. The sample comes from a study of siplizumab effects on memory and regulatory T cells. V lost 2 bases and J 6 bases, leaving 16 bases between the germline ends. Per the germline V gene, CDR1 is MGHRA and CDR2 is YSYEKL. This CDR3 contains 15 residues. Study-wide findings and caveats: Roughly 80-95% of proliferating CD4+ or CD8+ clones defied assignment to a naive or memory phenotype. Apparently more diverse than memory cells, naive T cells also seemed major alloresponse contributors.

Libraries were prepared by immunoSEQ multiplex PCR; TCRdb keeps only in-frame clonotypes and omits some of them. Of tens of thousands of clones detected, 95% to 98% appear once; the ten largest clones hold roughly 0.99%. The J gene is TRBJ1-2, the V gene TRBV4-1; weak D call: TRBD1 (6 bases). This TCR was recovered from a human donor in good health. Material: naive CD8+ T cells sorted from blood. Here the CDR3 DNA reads TGCGCCAGCAGCCAACTCGAGGGGGGCACGAATGGCTACACCTTC. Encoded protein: CASSQLEGGTNGYTF.